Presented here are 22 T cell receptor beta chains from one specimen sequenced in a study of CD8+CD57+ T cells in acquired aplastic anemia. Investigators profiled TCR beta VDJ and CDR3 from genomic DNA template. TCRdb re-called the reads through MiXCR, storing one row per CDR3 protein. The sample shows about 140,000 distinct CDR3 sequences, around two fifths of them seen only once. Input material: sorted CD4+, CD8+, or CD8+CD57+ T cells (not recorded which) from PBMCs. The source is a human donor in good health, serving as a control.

CDR3 in amino acids: CSVVGDNSYEQYF. Written as DNA, the CDR3 is TGCAGCGTTGTCGGCGATAACTCCTACGAGCAGTACTTC. The chain combines TRBV29-1 with TRBJ2-7; D is undetermined. V lost 4 bases and J lost 0, with 10 bases in between. Germline values: CDR1 SQVTM, CDR2 ANQGSEA. The length of the CDR3 is 13 residues.

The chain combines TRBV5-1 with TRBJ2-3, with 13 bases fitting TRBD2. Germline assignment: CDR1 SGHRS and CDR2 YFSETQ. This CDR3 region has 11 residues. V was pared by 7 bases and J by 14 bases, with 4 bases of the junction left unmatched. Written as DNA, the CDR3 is TGCGCCAGCCGGACTAGCGGGAGAGGGTATTTT. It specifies CASRTSGRGYF. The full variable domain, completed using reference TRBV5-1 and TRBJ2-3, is KAGVTQTPRYLIKTRGQQVTLSCSPISGHRSVSWYQQTPGQGLQFLFEYFSETQRNKGNFPGRFSGRQFSNSRSEMNVSTLELGDSALYLCASRTSGRGYFGPGTRLTVL.

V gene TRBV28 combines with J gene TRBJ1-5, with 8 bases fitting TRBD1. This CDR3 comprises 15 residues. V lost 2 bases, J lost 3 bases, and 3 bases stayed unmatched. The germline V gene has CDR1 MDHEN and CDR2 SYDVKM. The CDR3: CASSLRTGTNQPQHF. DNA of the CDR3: TGTGCCAGCAGTTTACGGACAGGGACCAATCAGCCCCAGCATTTT.

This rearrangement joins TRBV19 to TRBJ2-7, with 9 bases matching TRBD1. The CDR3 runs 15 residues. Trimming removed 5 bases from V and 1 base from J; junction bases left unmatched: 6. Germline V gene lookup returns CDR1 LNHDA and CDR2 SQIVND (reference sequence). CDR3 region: CASSSRDRVSYEQYF. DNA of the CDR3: TGTGCCAGTAGTTCCCGGGACAGGGTATCCTACGAGCAGTACTTC.

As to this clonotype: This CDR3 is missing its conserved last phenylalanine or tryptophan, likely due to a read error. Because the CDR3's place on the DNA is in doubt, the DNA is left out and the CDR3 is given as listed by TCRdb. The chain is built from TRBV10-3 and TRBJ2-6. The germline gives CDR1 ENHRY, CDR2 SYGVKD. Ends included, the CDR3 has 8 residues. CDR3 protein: CASSPPTS.

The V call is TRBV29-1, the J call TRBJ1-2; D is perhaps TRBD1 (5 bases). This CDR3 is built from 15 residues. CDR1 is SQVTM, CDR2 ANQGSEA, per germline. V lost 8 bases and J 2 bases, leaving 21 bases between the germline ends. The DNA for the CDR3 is TGCAGCTTTACACGCGGGGGGGGGACCAACTATGGCTACACCTTC. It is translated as CSFTRGGGTNYGYTF.

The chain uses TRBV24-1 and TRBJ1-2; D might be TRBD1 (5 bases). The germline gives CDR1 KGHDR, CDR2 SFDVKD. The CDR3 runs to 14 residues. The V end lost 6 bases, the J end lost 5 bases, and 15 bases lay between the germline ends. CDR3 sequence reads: CATSSGAGWYGYTF. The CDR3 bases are TGTGCCACCAGTAGCGGGGCAGGGTGGTATGGCTACACCTTC.

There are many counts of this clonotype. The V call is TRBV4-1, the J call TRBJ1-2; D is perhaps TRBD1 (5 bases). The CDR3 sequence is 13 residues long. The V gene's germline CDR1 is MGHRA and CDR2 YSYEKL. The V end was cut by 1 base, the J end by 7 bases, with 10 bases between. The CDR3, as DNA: TGCGCCAGCAGCCAAGTGGTTGGGGGTGGCTACACCTTC. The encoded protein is CASSQVVGGGYTF.

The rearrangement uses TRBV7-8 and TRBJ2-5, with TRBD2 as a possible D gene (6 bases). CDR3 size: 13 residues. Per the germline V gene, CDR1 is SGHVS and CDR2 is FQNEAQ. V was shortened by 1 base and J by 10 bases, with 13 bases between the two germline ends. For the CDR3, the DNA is TGTGCCAGCAGCTTAGAGAGTTGGGGGGACCAGTACTTC. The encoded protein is CASSLESWGDQYF.

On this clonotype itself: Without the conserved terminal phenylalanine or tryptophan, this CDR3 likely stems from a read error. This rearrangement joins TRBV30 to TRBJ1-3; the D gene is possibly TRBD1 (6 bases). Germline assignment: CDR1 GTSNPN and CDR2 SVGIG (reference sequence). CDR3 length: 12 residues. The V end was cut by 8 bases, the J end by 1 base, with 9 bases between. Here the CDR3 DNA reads TGTGCCGTGGACAGATCTGGAAACACCATATATCTT. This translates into CAVDRSGNTIYL.

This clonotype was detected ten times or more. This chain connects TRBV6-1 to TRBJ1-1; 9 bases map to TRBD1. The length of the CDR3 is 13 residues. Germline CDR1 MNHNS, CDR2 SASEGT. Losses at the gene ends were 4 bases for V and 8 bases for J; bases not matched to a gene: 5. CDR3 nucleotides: TGTGCCAGCAGTGGCCGGGACAGGGACGAAGCTTTCTTT. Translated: CASSGRDRDEAFF.

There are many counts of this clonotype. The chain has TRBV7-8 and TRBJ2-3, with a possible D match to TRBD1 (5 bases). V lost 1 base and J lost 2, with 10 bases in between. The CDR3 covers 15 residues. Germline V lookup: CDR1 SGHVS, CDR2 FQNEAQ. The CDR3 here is CASSLEETVTDTQYF. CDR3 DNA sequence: TGTGCCAGCAGCTTAGAAGAGACAGTCACAGATACGCAGTATTTT.

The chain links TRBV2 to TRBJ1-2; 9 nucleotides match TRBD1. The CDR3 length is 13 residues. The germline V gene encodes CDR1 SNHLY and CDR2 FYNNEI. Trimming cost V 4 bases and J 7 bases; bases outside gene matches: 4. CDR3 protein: CASSAGQGGGYTF. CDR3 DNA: TGTGCCAGCAGTGCGGGACAGGGAGGTGGCTACACCTTC.

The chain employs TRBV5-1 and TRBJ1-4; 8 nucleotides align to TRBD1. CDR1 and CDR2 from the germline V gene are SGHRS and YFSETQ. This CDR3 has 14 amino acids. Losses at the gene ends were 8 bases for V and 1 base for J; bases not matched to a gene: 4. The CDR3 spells CASTGGRTNEKLFF. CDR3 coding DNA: TGCGCCAGTACAGGGGGGCGAACTAATGAAAAACTGTTTTTT.

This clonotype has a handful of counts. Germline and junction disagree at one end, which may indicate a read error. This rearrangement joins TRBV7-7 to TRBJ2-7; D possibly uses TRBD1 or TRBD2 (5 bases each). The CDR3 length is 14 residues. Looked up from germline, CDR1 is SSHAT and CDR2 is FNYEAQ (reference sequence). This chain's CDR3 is CASSLRGRSYEQYF. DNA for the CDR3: TGTGCTAGCAGCTTAAGGGGACGGTCCTACGAGCAGTACTTC. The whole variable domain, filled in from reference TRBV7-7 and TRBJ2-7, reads GAGVSQSPRYKVTKRGQDVTLRCDPISSHATLYWYQQALGQGPEFLTYFNYEAQPDKSGLPSDRFSAERPEGSISTLTIQRTEQRDSAMYRCASSLRGRSYEQYFGPGTRLTVT.

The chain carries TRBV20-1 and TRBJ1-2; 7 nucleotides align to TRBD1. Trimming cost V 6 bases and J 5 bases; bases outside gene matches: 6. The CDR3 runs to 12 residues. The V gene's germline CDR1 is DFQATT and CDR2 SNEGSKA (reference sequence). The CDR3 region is CSARSGGYGYTF. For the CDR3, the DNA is TGCAGTGCAAGGTCAGGGGGTTATGGCTACACCTTC.

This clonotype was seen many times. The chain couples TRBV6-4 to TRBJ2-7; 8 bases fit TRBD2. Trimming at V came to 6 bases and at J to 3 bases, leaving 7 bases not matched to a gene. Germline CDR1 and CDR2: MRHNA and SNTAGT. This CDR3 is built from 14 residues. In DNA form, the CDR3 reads TGTGCCAGCAGCGGGAGGGCCAGGTTCTACGAGCAGTACTTC. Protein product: CASSGRARFYEQYF.

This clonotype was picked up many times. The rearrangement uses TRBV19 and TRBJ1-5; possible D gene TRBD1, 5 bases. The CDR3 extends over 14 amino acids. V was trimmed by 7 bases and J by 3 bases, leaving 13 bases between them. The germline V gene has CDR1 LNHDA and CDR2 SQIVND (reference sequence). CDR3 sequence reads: CASKVSGFNQPQHF. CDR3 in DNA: TGTGCCAGTAAGGTCTCAGGGTTCAATCAGCCCCAGCATTTT.

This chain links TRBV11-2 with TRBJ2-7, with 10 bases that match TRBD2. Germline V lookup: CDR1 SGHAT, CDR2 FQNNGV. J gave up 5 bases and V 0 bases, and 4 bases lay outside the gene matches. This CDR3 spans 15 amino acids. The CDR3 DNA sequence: TGTGCCAGCAGCTTAGAGAGTAGCGGGAGGCACGAGCAGTACTTC. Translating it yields CASSLESSGRHEQYF.

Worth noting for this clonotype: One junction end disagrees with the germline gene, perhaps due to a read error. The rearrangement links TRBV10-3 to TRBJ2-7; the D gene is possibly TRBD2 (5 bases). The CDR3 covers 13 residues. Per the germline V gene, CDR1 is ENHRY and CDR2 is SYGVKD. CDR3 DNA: TGTGCCATCAGTCCGCGGGCAGTGGACGAGCGGTACTTC. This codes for CAISPRAVDERYF.

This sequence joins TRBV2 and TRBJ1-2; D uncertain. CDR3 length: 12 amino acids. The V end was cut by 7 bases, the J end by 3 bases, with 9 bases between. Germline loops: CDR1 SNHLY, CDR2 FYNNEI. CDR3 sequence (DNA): TGTGCCAGCAACCCCTCTGACTATGGCTACACCTTC. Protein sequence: CASNPSDYGYTF.

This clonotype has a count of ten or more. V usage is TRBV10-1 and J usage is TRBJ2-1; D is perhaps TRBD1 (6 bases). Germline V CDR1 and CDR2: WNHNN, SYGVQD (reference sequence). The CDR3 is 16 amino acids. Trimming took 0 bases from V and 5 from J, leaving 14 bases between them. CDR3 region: CASSESLTGKHNEQFF. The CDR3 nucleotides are TGCGCCAGCAGTGAGTCCCTAACAGGGAAACACAATGAGCAGTTCTTC.